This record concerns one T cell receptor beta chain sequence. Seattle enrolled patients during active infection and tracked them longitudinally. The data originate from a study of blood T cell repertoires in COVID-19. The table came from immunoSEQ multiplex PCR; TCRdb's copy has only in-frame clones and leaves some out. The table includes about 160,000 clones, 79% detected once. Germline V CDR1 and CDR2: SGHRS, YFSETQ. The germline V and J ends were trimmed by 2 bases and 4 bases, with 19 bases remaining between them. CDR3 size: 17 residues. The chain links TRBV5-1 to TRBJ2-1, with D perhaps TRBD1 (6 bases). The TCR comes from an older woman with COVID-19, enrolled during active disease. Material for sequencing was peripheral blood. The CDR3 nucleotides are TGCGCCAGCAGCTTTTCATATTCATCGGACAGATACAATGAGCAGTTCTTC. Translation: CASSFSYSSDRYNEQFF.